Included here is one T cell receptor (beta chain) sequence, with context. Its target is not known. The protocol was immunoSEQ multiplex PCR, while the TCRdb copy is restricted to in-frame clones and leaves out a portion. The table shows under 85,000 clones, with less than 95% occurring only once. This specimen comes from a study of PD-L1 blockade in urothelial cancer. Across the study: Males with bladder-origin urothelial cancer constituted about nine tenths of the roughly 30 patients. The researchers analyzed blood 3 weeks (second dose) and 6 weeks after treatment start. Overall study results and limits: It was durable-benefit patients whose tumor-associated blood clones expanded more at 3 weeks.

Time point indicated: peripheral blood 6 weeks after treatment start. V gave up 4 bases and J gave up 7 bases, with 20 bases separating them. The CDR3 covers 15 residues. Germline V gene sequence: CDR1 MGHDK, CDR2 SYGVNS. The origin of this receptor is a woman of 80 years or more with urothelial cancer. Sequenced here: PBMCs, sampled around atezolizumab (anti-PD-L1) treatment. The chain has TRBV25-1 and TRBJ2-7; D might be TRBD2 (6 bases). CDR3 loop: CASSGTGRDGWEQYF. The CDR3 DNA is TGTGCCAGCAGTGGAACTGGGCGGGATGGATGGGAGCAGTACTTC.